This record covers a single T cell receptor (beta chain). The sample comes from a study of shared clonotypes between healthy human individuals. Germline V gene lookup returns CDR1 MGHRA and CDR2 YSYEKL. There are 14 residues in the CDR3. Trimming removed 0 bases from V and 5 bases from J, with 8 bases in between. TCRdb's copy holds only in-frame clones and misses some; the assay was immunoSEQ multiplex PCR. The table records about 1 million clones, 60% to 80% of them present only once. Sequenced input: memory CD4+ T cells sorted from blood. Subset indicated: CD45RA-negative fraction. The source is a man aged 18 to 29 in good health. This chain uses TRBV4-1 with TRBJ1-3; D uncertain. This chain's CDR3 is CASSQDIGRNTIYF. Here the CDR3 DNA reads TGCGCCAGCAGCCAAGATATAGGGAGAAACACCATATATTTT.